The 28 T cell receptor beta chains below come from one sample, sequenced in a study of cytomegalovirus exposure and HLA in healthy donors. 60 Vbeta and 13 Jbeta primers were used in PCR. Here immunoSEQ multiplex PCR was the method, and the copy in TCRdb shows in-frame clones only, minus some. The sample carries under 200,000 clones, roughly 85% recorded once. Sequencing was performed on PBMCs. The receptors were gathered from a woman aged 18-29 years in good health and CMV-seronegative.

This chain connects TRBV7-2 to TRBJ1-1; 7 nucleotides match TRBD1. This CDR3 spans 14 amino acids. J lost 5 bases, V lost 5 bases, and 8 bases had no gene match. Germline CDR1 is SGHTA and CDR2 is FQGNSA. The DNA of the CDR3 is TGTGCCAGCAGCCTTAGACAGGGCGGAACTGAAGCTTTCTTT. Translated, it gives CASSLRQGGTEAFF.

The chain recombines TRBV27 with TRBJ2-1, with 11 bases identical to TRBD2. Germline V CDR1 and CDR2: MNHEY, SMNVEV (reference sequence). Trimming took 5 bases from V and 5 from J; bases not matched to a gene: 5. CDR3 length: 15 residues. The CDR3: CASSPGTSGNNEQFF. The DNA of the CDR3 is TGTGCCAGCAGTCCAGGGACTAGCGGAAACAATGAGCAGTTCTTC.

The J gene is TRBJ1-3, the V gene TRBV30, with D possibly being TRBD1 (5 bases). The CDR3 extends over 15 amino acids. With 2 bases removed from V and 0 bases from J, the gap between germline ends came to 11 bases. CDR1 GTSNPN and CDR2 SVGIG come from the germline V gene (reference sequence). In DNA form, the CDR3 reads TGTGCCTGGAGTCCTGACAGCCGCTCTGGAAACACCATATATTTT. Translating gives CAWSPDSRSGNTIYF.

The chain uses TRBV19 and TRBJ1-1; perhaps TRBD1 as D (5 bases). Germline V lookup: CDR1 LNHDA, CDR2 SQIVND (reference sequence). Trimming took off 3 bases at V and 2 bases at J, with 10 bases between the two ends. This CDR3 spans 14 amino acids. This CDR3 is CASSIVGLNTEAFF. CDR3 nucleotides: TGTGCCAGTAGTATCGTGGGGCTTAACACTGAAGCTTTCTTT.

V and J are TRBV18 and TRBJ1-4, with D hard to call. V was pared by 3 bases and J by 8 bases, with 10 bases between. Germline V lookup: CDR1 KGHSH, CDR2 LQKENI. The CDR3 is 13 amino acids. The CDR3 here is CASSPFTPEKLFF. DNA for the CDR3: TGTGCCAGCTCACCCTTTACTCCGGAAAAACTGTTTTTT.

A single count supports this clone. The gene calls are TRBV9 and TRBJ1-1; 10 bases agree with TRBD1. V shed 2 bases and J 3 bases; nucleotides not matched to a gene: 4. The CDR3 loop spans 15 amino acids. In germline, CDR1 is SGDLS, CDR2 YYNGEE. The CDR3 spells CASSVTGGEDTEAFF. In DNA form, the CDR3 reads TGTGCCAGCAGCGTGACAGGGGGCGAGGACACTGAAGCTTTCTTT.

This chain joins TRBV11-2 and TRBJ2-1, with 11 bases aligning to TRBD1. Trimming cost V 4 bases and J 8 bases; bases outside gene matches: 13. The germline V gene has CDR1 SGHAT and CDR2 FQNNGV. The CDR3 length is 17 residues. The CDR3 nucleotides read TGTGCCAGCAGCTCCCGGACAGGGGGCATTCGCTTTGATGAGCAGTTCTTC. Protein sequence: CASSSRTGGIRFDEQFF.

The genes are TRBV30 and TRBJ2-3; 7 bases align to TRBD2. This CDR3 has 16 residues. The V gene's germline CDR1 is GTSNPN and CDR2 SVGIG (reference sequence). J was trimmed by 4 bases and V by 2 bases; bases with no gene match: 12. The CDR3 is CAWSRLGGGSPDTQYF. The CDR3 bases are TGTGCCTGGAGTCGACTCGGTGGCGGGAGCCCAGATACGCAGTATTTT.

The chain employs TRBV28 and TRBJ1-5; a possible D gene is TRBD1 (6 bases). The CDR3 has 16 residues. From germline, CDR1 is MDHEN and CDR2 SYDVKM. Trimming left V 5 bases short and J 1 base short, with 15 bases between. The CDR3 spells CASSGQDSPSNQPQHF. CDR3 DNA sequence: TGTGCCAGCAGTGGCCAGGACAGCCCCAGCAATCAGCCCCAGCATTTT.

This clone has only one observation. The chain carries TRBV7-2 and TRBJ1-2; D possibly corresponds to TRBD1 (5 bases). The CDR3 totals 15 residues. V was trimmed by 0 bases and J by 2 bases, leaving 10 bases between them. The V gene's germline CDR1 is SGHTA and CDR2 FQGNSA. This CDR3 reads CASSLAGRENYGYTF. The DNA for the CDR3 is TGTGCCAGCAGCTTAGCGGGGCGTGAAAACTATGGCTACACCTTC.

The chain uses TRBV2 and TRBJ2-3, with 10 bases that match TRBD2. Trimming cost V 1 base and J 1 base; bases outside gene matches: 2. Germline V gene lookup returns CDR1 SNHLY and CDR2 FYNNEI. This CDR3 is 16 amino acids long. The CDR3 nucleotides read TGTGCCAGCAGTGAAGGGGGGACTAGCGGCACAGATACGCAGTATTTT. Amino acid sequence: CASSEGGTSGTDTQYF. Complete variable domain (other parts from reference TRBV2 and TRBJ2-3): EPEVTQTPSHQVTQMGQEVILRCVPISNHLYFYWYRQILGQKVEFLVSFYNNEISEKSEIFDDQFSVERPDGSNFTLKIRSTKLEDSAMYFCASSEGGTSGTDTQYFGPGTRLTVL.

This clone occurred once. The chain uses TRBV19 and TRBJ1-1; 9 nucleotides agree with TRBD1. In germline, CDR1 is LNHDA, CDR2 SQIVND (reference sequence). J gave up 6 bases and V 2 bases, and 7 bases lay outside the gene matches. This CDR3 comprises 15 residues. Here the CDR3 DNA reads TGTGCCAGTAGTATATCCGGACAGGGGCTCGCTGAAGCTTTCTTT. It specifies CASSISGQGLAEAFF.

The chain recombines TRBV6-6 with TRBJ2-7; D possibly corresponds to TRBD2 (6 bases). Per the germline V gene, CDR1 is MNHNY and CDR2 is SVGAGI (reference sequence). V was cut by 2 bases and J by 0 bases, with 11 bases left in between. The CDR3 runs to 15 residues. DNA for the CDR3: TGTGCCAGCAGTTACGGGGGGAGTAGCTCCTACGAGCAGTACGTC. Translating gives CASSYGGSSSYEQYV.

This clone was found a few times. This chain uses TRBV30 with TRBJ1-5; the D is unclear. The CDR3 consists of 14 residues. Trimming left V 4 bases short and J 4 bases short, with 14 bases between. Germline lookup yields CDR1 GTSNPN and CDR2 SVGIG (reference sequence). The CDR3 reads CAWKGVSLNQPQHF. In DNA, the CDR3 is TGTGCCTGGAAAGGAGTCAGCCTTAATCAGCCCCAGCATTTT.

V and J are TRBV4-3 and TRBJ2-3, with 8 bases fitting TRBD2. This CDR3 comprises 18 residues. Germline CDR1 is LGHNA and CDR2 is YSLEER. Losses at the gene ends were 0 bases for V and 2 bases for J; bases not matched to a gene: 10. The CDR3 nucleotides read TGCGCCAGCAGCCAAGATAAGCCTAGCGGGTACGTCACAGATACGCAGTATTTT. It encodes CASSQDKPSGYVTDTQYF.

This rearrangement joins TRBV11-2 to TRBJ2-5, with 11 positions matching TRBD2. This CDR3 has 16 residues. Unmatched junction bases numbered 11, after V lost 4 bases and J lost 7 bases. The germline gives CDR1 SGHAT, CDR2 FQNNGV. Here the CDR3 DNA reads TGTGCCAGCAGCTCTCGACTAGCGGGACGTCCCGGGACCCAGTACTTC. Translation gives CASSSRLAGRPGTQYF.

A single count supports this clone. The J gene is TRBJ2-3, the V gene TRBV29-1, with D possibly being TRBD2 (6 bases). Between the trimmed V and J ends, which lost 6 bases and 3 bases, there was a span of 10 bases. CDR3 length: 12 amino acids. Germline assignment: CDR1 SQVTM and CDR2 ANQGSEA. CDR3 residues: CSVRRGTDTQYF. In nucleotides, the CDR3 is TGCAGCGTCCGGCGGGGAACAGATACGCAGTATTTT.

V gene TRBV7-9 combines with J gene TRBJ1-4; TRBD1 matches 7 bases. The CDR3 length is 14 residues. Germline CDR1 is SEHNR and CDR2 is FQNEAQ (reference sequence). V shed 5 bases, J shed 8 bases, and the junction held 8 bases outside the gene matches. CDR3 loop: CASSAQGDGEKLFF. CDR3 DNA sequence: TGTGCCAGCAGCGCTCAGGGGGATGGGGAAAAACTGTTTTTT.

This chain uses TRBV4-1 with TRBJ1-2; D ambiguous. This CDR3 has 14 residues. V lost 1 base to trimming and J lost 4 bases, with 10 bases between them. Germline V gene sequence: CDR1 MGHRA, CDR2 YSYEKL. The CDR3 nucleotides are TGCGCCAGCAGCCAAGGGGAGTTACTCTATGGCTACACCTTC. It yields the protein CASSQGELLYGYTF.

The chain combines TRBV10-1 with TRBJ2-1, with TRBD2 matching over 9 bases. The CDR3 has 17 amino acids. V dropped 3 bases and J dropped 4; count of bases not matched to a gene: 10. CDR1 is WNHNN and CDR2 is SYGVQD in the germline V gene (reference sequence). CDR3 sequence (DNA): TGCGCCAGCAGTGATACGTCCGTAGCGGGAGCGTACAATGAGCAGTTCTTC. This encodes CASSDTSVAGAYNEQFF.

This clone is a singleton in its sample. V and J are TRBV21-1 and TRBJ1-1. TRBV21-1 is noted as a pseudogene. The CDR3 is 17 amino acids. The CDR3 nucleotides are TGTGCCAGCAGCACTATTATTGGTAGTCGGTCGAACACTGAAGCTTTCTTT. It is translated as CASSTIIGSRSNTEAFF.

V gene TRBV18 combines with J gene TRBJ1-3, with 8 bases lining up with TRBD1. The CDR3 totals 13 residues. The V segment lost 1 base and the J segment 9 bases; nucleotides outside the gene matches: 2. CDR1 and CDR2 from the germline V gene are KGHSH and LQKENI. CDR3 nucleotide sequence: TGTGCCAGCTCACCACTTGGACAGGGCACCATATATTTT. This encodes CASSPLGQGTIYF.

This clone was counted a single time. The CDR3 sequence is CSVDLSYNEQFF. The CDR3 coding sequence is TGCAGCGTTGACCTCTCCTACAATGAGCAGTTCTTC. The chain couples TRBV29-1 to TRBJ2-1; unclear D gene. The CDR3 runs to 12 residues. Germline assignment: CDR1 SQVTM and CDR2 ANQGSEA. Between the trimmed V and J ends, which lost 3 bases and 0 bases, there was a span of 3 bases.

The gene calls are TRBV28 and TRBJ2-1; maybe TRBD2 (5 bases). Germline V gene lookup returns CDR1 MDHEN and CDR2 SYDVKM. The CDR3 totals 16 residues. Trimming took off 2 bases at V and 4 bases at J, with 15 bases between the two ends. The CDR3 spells CASSLSQRRTYNEQFF. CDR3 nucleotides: TGTGCCAGCAGTTTAAGTCAAAGGAGGACGTACAATGAGCAGTTCTTC.

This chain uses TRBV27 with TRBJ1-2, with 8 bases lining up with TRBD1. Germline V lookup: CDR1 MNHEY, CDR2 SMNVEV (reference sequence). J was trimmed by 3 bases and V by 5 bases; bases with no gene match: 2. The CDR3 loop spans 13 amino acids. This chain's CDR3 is CASSRQGHYGYTF. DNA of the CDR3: TGTGCCAGCAGTAGACAGGGGCACTATGGCTACACCTTC.

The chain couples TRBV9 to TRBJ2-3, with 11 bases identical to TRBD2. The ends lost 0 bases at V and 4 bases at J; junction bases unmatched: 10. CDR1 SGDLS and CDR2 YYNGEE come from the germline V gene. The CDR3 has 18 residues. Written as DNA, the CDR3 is TGTGCCAGCAGCGTAGGGAAGGGACTTAGCGGGAGGGCAGATACGCAGTATTTT. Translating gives CASSVGKGLSGRADTQYF. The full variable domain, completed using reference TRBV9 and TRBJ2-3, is DSGVTQTPKHLITATGQRVTLRCSPRSGDLSVYWYQQSLDQGLQFLIQYYNGEERAKGNILERFSAQQFPDLHSELNLSSLELGDSALYFCASSVGKGLSGRADTQYFGPGTRLTVL.

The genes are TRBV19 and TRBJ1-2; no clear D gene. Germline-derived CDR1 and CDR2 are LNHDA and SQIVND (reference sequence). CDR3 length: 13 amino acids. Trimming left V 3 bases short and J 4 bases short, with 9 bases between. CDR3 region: CASSIGPLYGYTF. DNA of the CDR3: TGTGCCAGTAGTATTGGCCCCCTCTATGGCTACACCTTC.

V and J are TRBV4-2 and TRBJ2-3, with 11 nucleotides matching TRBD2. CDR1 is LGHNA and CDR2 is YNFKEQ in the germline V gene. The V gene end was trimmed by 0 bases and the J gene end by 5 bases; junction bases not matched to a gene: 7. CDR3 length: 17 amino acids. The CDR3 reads CASSQDSPSGRLDTQYF. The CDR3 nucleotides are TGTGCCAGCAGCCAAGACTCGCCTAGCGGGAGGTTAGATACGCAGTATTTT.